This TCR beta chain was sequenced during a study of cytomegalovirus exposure and HLA in healthy donors. Overall study findings and caveats: The listing of 150 or so TCR beta chains classed them as cytomegalovirus-associated. The Asian-associated ancestry cluster reportedly had fewer N-insertions than the approximately 690-donor mean in a later analysis. With high specificity and sensitivity, the classifier reportedly diagnosed cytomegalovirus status.

Concerning this clone: Its antigen is not known.

PCR used 60 Vbeta primers and 13 Jbeta primers. Clones were read by immunoSEQ multiplex PCR, and TCRdb kept only the in-frame ones, dropping some. The repertoire holds roughly 130,000 clones, with 84% as singletons. The CDR3 consists of 14 residues. The germline V gene encodes CDR1 MDHEN and CDR2 SYDVKM. Unmatched junction bases numbered 5, after V lost 8 bases and J lost 1 base. This clonotype was sampled from a young woman in good health and CMV-seropositive. V usage is TRBV28 and J usage is TRBJ2-7, with TRBD1 matching over 10 bases. Sequenced material: PBMCs. CDR3 region: CASAWTGGSYEQYF. In DNA, the CDR3 is TGTGCCAGCGCCTGGACAGGGGGGTCCTACGAGCAGTACTTC. The entire variable domain, with the rest obtained from reference TRBV28 and TRBJ2-7, is as follows: DVKVTQSSRYLVKRTGEKVFLECVQDMDHENMFWYRQDPGLGLRLIYFSYDVKMKEKGDIPEGYSVSREKKERFSLILESASTNQTSMYLCASAWTGGSYEQYFGPGTRLTVT.